A selection of T cell receptor beta chains follows, all from one sample in a study of a mutant IDH1 vaccine in newly diagnosed glioma. These receptors' targets are unknown. The repertoire was sequenced with immunoSEQ multiplex PCR; TCRdb's copy has only in-frame clones and lacks some. The repertoire holds tens of thousands of clones, with roughly 90% as singletons. Sample: PBMCs, taken from a glioma patient whose treatment included an IDH1 peptide vaccine. The receptors were sampled from a woman aged 50 to 65 with glioma. CDR3s include the opening cysteine and the closing phenylalanine or tryptophan. Each record gives: V gene, D gene, J gene, clone size, CDR3 DNA, CDR3 protein. The D gene is left open where the match is weak. Clone size is given for some rows only: seen once, a few or many times, or a class if the clone is expanded.

TRBV18,TRBD2,TRBJ2-7,.,TGTGCCAGCTCACCTCCCAGCGGGAGACGCGAGCAGTACTTC,CASSPPSGRREQYF
TRBV6-1,TRBD2,TRBJ2-7,.,TGTGCCAGCGTTCGACTAGCGGGAGTCGGCGAGCAGTACTTC,CASVRLAGVGEQYF
TRBV11-2,TRBD2,TRBJ2-2,.,TGTGCCAGCAGCATTGGAAGCGGGAGTGGTACCGGGGAGCTGTTTTTT,CASSIGSGSGTGELFF
TRBV28,.,TRBJ2-2,.,TGTGCCAGCATGAGACAGTCGAACACCGGGGAGCTGTTTTTT,CASMRQSNTGELFF
TRBV25-1,.,TRBJ2-7,.,TGTGCCAGCAGTGAATCCCCGAAGAACGAGCAGTACTTC,CASSESPKNEQYF
TRBV4-2,.,TRBJ2-7,.,TGTGCCAGCAGCCAAGAGAAGCGGAGCTACGAGCAGTACTTC,CASSQEKRSYEQYF
TRBV7-9,.,TRBJ2-3,.,TGTGCCAGCAGCTTAGCGGGAGGTAGAACAGATACGCAGTATTTT,CASSLAGGRTDTQYF
TRBV20-1,.,TRBJ1-1,few,TGCAGTGGGGCAGCGGACACTGAAGCTTTCTTT,CSGAADTEAFF
TRBV19,.,TRBJ1-5,.,TGTGCCAGTAGTATAGATGCGTCAGGGATGGGGCAGCCCCAGCATTTT,CASSIDASGMGQPQHF
TRBV27,.,TRBJ1-5,.,TGTGCCAGCAGTTTATCGGGGGGCAATCAGCCCCAGCATTTT,CASSLSGGNQPQHF
TRBV9,.,TRBJ2-7,.,TGTGCCAGCAGCCCCCGACAGACCTTACCCGAGCAGTACTTC,CASSPRQTLPEQYF
TRBV6-1,.,TRBJ2-7,.,TGTGCCAGCCGGACAGATACCTACGAGCAGTACTTC,CASRTDTYEQYF
TRBV5-8,.,TRBJ2-2,.,TGTGCCAGCAGCTTGGAAGTGGCGAACACCGGGGAGCTGTTTTTT,CASSLEVANTGELFF
TRBV6-6,.,TRBJ2-6,.,TGTGCCAGCAGTTACTTTTGGGATGGGGCCAACGTCCTGACTTTC,CASSYFWDGANVLTF
TRBV20-1,.,TRBJ2-1,.,TGCAGTGCCGGACTGTACAATGAGCAGTTCTTC,CSAGLYNEQFF
TRBV5-1,TRBD2,TRBJ2-3,.,TGCGCCAGCAGCTTGTCTCCTAGCGGGAGCACAGATACGCAGTATTTT,CASSLSPSGSTDTQYF
TRBV2,.,TRBJ2-7,.,TGTGCCAGCAGTCGGGCTCTCGAGCAGTACTTC,CASSRALEQYF
TRBV6-5,TRBD2,TRBJ2-7,.,TGTGCCAGCAGTGGCGGACTAGCGATCTACGAGCAGTACTTC,CASSGGLAIYEQYF
TRBV10-2,.,TRBJ1-1,.,TGCGCCAGCAGTGAACAGGAGAACACTGAAGCTTTCTTT,CASSEQENTEAFF
TRBV28,.,TRBJ2-5,.,TGTGCCAGCAGCTGGAGTCTTGAGACCCAGTACTTC,CASSWSLETQYF
TRBV30,.,TRBJ1-5,.,TGTGCCTGGAGTGTACGGAGAGGCGGGACTTGGCGCAATCAGCCCCAGCATTTT,CAWSVRRGGTWRNQPQHF
TRBV2,.,TRBJ2-7,.,TGTGCCAGCAAGAGGGGCTCGGACGAGCAGTACTTC,CASKRGSDEQYF
TRBV6-1,.,TRBJ2-7,.,TGTGCCAGCAGTGAAGCGAATTATGCAGGCTCCATTTCCTACGAGCAGTACTTC,CASSEANYAGSISYEQYF
TRBV27,.,TRBJ1-1,.,TGTGCCAGCATAGGGGCGGGCACTGAAGCTTTCTTT,CASIGAGTEAFF
TRBV7-8,TRBD2,TRBJ2-7,few,TGTGCCAGCAGCTCCACTAGCGGGCCACTCCTCGAGCAGTACTTC,CASSSTSGPLLEQYF
TRBV9,.,TRBJ1-2,.,TGTGCCAGCAGCGTAGTAGAGGGGTACGGCCGCAGCCGCCAGTATGGCTACACCTTC,CASSVVEGYGRSRQYGYTF
TRBV4-2,.,TRBJ2-7,.,TGTGCCAGCAGTCGGGAAAATGTCTACGAGCAGTACTTC,CASSRENVYEQYF
TRBV25-1,.,TRBJ2-3,.,TGTGCCAGCAGTGACGTGTCGCGAGGGCAGCCTAGCACAGATACGCAGTATTTT,CASSDVSRGQPSTDTQYF
TRBV5-4,.,TRBJ2-2,.,TGTGCCAGCAGCCGCCAACTACAAGCGAACACCGGGGAGCTGTTTTTT,CASSRQLQANTGELFF
TRBV6-1,TRBD1,TRBJ1-2,.,TGTGCCAGCAGTGAATGGACCCCGGATTGGACAGGAGGGGGATTCTATGGCTACACCTTC,CASSEWTPDWTGGGFYGYTF
TRBV27,.,TRBJ1-5,once,TGTGCCAGCACCCGGACGGGCAGCAATCAGCCCCAGCATTTT,CASTRTGSNQPQHF
TRBV5-4,TRBD1,TRBJ1-2,.,TGTGCCAGCAGCCCACAGGGGGCCATTGGCTACACCTTC,CASSPQGAIGYTF
TRBV5-4,TRBD2,TRBJ2-1,once,TGTGCCAGCAGCTTGAAGCGGGAGGTCTCCTACAATGAGCAGTTCTTC,CASSLKREVSYNEQFF
TRBV30,.,TRBJ2-1,.,TGTGCCTGGAGCACGGGGCGCCACGAGCAGTTCTTC,CAWSTGRHEQFF
TRBV7-9,TRBD2,TRBJ2-1,.,TGTGCCAGCAGCCCCGGACTAGCTTCCTACAATGAGCAGTTCTTC,CASSPGLASYNEQFF
TRBV28,.,TRBJ2-2,.,TGTGCCAGCAGTTTCCCCGGGATTTACAGCGGGGAGCTGTTTTTT,CASSFPGIYSGELFF
TRBV19,.,TRBJ1-5,.,TGTGCCAGTAGTATGGAGGGGAATCAGCCCCAGCATTTT,CASSMEGNQPQHF
TRBV2,TRBD2,TRBJ2-1,.,TGTGCCAGCAGTCTCACTAGCGGGCCTTACAATGAGCAGTTCTTC,CASSLTSGPYNEQFF
TRBV25-1,.,TRBJ2-3,once,TGTGCCAGCAGTAATGGAGGCACAGATACGCAGTATTTT,CASSNGGTDTQYF
TRBV28,.,TRBJ2-7,.,TGTGCCAGCAGCCCACCCGACAGCACCTACGAGCAGTACTTC,CASSPPDSTYEQYF
TRBV10-3,TRBD2,TRBJ2-5,.,TGTGCCATCAGGGAGGGACTAGCGGGAGCAGAGACCCAGTACTTC,CAIREGLAGAETQYF
TRBV27,.,TRBJ2-1,.,TGTGCCAGCAGTTTAGGGAGCGGCCCACCTCACAATGAGCAGTTCTTC,CASSLGSGPPHNEQFF
TRBV7-8,TRBD2,TRBJ2-3,.,TGTGCCAGCAGCTTCGGACTAGCGGGAGCTGCAGATACGCAGTATTTT,CASSFGLAGAADTQYF
TRBV30,.,TRBJ1-5,.,TGTGCCTGGAGTGCAGGCGCCGTCAATCAGCCCCAGCATTTT,CAWSAGAVNQPQHF
TRBV27,.,TRBJ1-3,.,TGTGCCAGCAAAATGGACCGCTACTCTGGAAACACCATATATTTT,CASKMDRYSGNTIYF
TRBV28,.,TRBJ2-5,.,TGTGCCAGCAGTAGTCGACAGTTCCAAGAGACCCAGTACTTC,CASSSRQFQETQYF
TRBV19,.,TRBJ1-5,once,TGTGCCAGTAGTTCCCCCCGGGGGCCTTATAGCAATCAGCCCCAGCATTTT,CASSSPRGPYSNQPQHF
TRBV2,TRBD2,TRBJ2-3,.,TGTGCCAGCAGTGACGGGAGGGCGGATACGCAGTATTTT,CASSDGRADTQYF
TRBV5-4,TRBD1,TRBJ2-7,.,TGTGCCAGCAGCCTTAGACGACAGGGGTCAGGGAACGAGCAGTACTTC,CASSLRRQGSGNEQYF
TRBV5-4,TRBD1,TRBJ2-7,.,TGTGCCAGCAGCTTGACAGGGGGCTTCTACGAGCAGTACTTC,CASSLTGGFYEQYF
TRBV11-2,TRBD1,TRBJ2-1,.,TGTGCCAGCAGCCGTAATGGACAGGGGGCGAATGAGCAGTTCTTC,CASSRNGQGANEQFF